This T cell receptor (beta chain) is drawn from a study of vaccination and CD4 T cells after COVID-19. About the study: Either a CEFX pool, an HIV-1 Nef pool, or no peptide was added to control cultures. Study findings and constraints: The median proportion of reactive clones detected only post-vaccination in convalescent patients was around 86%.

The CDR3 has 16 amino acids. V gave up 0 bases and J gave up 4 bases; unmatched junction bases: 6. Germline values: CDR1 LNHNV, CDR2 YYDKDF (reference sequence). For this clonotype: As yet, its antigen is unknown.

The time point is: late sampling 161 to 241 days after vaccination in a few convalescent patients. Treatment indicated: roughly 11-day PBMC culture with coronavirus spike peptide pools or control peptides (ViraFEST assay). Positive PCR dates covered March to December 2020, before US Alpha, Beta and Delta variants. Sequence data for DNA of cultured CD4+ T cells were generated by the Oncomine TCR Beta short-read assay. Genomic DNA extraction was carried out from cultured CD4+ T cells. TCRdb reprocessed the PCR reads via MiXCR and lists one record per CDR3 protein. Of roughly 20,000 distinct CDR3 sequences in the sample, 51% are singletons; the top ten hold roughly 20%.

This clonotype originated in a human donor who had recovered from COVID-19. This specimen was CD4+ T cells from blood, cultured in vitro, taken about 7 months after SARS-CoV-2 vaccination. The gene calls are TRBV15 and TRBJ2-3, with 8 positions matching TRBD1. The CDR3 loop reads CATSRDVDRGADTQYF. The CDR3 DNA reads TGTGCCACCAGCAGAGATGTAGACAGGGGAGCAGATACGCAGTATTTT.